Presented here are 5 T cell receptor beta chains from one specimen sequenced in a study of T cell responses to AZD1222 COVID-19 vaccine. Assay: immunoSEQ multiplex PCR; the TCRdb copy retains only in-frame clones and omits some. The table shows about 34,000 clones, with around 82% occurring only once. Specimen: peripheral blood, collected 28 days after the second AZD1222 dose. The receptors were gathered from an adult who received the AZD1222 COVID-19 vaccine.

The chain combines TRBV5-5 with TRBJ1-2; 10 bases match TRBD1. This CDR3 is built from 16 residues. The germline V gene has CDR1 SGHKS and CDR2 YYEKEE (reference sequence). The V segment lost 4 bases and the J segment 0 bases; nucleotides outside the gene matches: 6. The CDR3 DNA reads TGTGCCAGCAGCCAAAGACAGGGGGCGGCTAACTATGGCTACACCTTC. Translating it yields CASSQRQGAANYGYTF.

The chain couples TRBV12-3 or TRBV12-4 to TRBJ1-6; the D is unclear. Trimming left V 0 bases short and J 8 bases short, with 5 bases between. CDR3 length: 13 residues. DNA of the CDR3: TGTGCCAGCAGTTTAGCCACTTATTCACCCCTCCACTTT. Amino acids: CASSLATYSPLHF.

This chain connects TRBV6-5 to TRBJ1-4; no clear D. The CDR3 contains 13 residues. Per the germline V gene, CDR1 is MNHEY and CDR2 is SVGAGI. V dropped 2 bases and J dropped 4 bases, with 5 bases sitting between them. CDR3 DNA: TGTGCCAGCAGTTACCTCCATAATGAAAAACTGTTTTTT. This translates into CASSYLHNEKLFF.

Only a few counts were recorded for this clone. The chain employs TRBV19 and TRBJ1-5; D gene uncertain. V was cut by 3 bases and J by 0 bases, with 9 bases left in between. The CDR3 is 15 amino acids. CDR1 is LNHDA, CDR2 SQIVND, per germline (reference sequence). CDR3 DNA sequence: TGTGCCAGTAGTATGTCCTCAAATAGCAATCAGCCCCAGCATTTT. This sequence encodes CASSMSSNSNQPQHF.

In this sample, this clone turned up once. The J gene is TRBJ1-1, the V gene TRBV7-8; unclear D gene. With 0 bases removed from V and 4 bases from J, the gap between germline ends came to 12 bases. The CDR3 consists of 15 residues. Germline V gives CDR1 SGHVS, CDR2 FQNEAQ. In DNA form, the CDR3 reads TGTGCCAGCAGCTTAGCGGGCGGCAAAGCCACTGAAGCTTTCTTT. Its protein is CASSLAGGKATEAFF.